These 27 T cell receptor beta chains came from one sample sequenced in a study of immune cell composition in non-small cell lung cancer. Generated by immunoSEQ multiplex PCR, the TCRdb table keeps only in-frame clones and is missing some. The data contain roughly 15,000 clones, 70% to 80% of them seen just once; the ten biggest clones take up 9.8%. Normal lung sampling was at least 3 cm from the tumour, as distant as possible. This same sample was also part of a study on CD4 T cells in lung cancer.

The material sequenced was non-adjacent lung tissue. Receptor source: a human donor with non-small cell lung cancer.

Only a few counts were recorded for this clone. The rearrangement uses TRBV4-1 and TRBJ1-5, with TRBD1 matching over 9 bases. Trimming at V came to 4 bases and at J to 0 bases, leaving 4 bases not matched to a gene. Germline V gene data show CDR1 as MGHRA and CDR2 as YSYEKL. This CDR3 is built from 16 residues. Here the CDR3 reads CASSRGQGDSNQPQHF. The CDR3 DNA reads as TGCGCCAGCAGCCGGGGACAGGGAGATAGCAATCAGCCCCAGCATTTT.

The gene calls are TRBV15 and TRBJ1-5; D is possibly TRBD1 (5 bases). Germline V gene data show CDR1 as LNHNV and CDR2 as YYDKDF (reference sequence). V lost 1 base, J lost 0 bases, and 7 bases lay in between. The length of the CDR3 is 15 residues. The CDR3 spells CATSRGQYSNQPQHF. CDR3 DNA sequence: TGTGCCACCAGCAGAGGACAGTATAGCAATCAGCCCCAGCATTTT.

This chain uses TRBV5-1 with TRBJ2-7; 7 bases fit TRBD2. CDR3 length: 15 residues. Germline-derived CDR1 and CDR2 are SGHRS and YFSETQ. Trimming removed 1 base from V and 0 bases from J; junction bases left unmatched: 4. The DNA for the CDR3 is TGCGCCAGCAGCTTGAGGCGGGGGAGCTCCTACGAGCAGTACTTC. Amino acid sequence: CASSLRRGSSYEQYF.

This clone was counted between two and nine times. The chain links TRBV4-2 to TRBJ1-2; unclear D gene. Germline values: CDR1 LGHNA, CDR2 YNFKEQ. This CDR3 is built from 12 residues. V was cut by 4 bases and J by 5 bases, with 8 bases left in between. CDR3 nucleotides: TGTGCCAGCAGCCTTGTGGGTTATGGCTACACCTTC. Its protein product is CASSLVGYGYTF.

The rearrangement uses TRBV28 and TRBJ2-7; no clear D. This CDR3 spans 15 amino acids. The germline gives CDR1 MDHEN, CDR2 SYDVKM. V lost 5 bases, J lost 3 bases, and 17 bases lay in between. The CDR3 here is CASSARQAPYYEQYF. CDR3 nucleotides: TGTGCCAGCAGTGCCCGGCAGGCACCTTACTACGAGCAGTACTTC.

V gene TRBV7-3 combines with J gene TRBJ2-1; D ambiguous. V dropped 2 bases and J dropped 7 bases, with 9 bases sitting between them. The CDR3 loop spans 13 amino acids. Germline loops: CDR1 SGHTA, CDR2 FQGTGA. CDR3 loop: CASSLGRFNEQFF. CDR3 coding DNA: TGTGCCAGCAGCTTAGGGCGGTTTAATGAGCAGTTCTTC.

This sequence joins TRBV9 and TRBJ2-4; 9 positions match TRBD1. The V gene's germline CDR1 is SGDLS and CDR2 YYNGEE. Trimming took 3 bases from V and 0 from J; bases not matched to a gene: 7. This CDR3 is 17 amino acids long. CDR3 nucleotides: TGTGCCAGCAGCGAAGGGACAGGGCTACTAGCCAAAAACATTCAGTACTTC. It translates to CASSEGTGLLAKNIQYF.

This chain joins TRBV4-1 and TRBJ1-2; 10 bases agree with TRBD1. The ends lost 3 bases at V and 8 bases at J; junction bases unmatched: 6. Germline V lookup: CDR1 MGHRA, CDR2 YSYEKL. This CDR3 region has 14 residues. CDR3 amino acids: CASSHRDRGRGYTF. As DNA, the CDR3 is TGCGCCAGCAGCCACCGGGACAGGGGTAGAGGCTACACCTTC.

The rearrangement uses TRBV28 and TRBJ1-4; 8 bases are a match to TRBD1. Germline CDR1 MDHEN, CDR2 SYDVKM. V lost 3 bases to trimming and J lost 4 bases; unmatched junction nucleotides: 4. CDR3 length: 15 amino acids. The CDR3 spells CASSLTGENNEKLFF. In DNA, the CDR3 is TGTGCCAGCAGTTTGACAGGGGAAAATAATGAAAAACTGTTTTTT. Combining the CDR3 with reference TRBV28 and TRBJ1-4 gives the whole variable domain DVKVTQSSRYLVKRTGEKVFLECVQDMDHENMFWYRQDPGLGLRLIYFSYDVKMKEKGDIPEGYSVSREKKERFSLILESASTNQTSMYLCASSLTGENNEKLFFGSGTQLSVL.

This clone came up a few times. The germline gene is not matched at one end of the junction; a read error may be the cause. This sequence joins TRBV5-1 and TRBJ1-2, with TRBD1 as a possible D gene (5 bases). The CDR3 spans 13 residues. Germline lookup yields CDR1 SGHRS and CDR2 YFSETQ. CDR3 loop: CASSVGTEAFKSF. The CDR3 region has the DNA TGCGCCAGCAGCGTTGGGACGGAGGCCTTTAAATCCTTC.

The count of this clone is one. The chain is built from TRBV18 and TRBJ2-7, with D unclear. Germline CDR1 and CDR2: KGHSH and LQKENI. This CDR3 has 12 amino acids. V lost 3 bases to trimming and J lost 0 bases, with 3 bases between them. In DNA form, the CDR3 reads TGTGCCAGCTCACCTAGCTCCTACGAGCAGTACTTC. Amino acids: CASSPSSYEQYF.

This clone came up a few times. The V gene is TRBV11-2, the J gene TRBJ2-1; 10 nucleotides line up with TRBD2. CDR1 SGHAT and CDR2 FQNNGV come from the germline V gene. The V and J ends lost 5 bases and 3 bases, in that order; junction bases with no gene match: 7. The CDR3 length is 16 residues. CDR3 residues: CASSPRLAGLYNEQFF. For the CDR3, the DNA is TGTGCCAGCAGCCCGAGACTAGCGGGCCTCTACAATGAGCAGTTCTTC.

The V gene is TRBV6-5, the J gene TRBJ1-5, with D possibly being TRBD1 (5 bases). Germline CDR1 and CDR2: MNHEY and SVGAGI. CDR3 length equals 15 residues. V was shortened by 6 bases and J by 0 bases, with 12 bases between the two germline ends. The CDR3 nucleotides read TGTGCCAGCAGCCTGGGGGTGGTTAGCAATCAGCCCCAGCATTTT. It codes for CASSLGVVSNQPQHF.

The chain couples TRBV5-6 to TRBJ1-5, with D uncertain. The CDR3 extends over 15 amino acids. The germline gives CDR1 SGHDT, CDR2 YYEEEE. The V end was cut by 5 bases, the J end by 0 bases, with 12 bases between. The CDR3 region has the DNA TGTGCCAGCAGTCTCGCCGGGAGTAGCAATCAGCCCCAGCATTTT. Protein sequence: CASSLAGSSNQPQHF. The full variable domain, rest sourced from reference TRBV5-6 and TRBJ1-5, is DAGVTQSPTHLIKTRGQQVTLRCSPKSGHDTVSWYQQALGQGPQFIFQYYEEEERQRGNFPDRFSGHQFPNYSSELNVNALLLGDSALYLCASSLAGSSNQPQHFGDGTRLSIL.

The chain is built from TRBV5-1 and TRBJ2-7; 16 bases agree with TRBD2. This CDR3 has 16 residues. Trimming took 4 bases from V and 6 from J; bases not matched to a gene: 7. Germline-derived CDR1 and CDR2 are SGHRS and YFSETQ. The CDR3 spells CASSLGTSGRAGEQYF. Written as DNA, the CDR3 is TGCGCCAGCAGCCTCGGGACTAGCGGGAGGGCCGGCGAGCAGTACTTC.

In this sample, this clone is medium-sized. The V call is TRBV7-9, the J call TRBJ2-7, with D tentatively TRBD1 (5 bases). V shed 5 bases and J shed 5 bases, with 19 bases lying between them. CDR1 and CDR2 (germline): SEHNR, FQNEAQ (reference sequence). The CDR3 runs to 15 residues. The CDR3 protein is CASSPGWASRHEQYF. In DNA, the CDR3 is TGTGCCAGCAGCCCAGGGTGGGCCTCTAGACACGAGCAGTACTTC.

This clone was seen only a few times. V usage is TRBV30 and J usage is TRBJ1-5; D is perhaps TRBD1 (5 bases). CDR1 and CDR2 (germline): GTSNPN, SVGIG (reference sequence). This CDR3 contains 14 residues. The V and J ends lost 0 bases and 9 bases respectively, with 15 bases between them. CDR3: CAWSVKSRVGPQHF. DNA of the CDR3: TGTGCCTGGAGTGTAAAGTCCAGGGTGGGGCCCCAGCATTTT.

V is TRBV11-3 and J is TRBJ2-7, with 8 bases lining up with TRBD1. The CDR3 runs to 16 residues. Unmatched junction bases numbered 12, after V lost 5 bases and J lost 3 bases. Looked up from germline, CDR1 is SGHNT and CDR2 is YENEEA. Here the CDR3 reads CASSRSDRDRNYEQYF. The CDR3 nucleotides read TGTGCCAGCAGCAGATCGGACCGGGACAGGAACTACGAGCAGTACTTC.

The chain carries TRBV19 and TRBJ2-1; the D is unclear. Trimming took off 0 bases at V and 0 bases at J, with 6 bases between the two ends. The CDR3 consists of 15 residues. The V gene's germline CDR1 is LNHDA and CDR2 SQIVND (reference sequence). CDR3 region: CASSIDSSSYNEQFF. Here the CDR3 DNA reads TGTGCCAGTAGTATAGATAGCAGCTCCTACAATGAGCAGTTCTTC.

CDR3 DNA: TGTGCCAGCAGCTTATCCGGGGATGATCAGCCCCAGCATTTT. Its translation: CASSLSGDDQPQHF. The chain links TRBV11-3 to TRBJ1-5; no clear D. CDR1 and CDR2 (germline): SGHNT, YENEEA. This CDR3 is built from 14 residues. The germline V and J ends were trimmed by 2 bases and 5 bases, with 10 bases remaining between them.

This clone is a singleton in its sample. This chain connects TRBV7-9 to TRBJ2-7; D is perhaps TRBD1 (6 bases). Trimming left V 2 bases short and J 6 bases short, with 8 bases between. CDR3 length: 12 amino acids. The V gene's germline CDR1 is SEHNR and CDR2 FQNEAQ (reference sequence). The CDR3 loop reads CASSLPGAEQYF. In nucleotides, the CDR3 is TGTGCCAGCAGCTTACCAGGGGCCGAGCAGTACTTC.

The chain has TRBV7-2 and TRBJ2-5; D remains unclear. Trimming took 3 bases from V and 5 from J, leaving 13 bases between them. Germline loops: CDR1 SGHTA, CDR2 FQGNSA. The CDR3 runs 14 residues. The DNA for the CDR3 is TGTGCCAGCAGCTTTGCGATAGGAGACGAGACCCAGTACTTC. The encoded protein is CASSFAIGDETQYF.

The CDR3 bases are TGCGCCAGCAGCCAGCCCGGAGCTAACTATGGCTACACCTTC. Translation: CASSQPGANYGYTF. The chain has TRBV4-1 and TRBJ1-2, with no clear D. V lost 3 bases and J 0 bases, leaving 8 bases between the germline ends. The CDR3 runs to 14 residues. The V gene's germline CDR1 is MGHRA and CDR2 YSYEKL.

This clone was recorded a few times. The chain's CDR3 is CASASLTSYEQYF. The CDR3 bases are TGTGCCAGCGCGAGCTTAACCTCCTACGAGCAGTACTTC. The V call is TRBV27, the J call TRBJ2-7; no clear D. The CDR3 loop spans 13 amino acids. V lost 8 bases, J lost 0 bases, and 11 bases lay in between. Germline lookup yields CDR1 MNHEY and CDR2 SMNVEV (reference sequence).

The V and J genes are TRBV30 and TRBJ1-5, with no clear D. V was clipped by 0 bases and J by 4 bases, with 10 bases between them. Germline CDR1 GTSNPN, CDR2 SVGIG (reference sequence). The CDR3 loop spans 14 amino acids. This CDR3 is CAWSVLGNNQPQHF. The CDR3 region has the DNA TGTGCCTGGAGTGTACTTGGAAATAATCAGCCCCAGCATTTT.

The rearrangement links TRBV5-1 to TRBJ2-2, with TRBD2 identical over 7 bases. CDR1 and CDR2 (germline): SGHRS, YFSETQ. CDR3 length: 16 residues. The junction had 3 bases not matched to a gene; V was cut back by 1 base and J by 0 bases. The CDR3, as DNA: TGCGCCAGCAGCTTGTTCGCGGGGGCGAACACCGGGGAGCTGTTTTTT. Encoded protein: CASSLFAGANTGELFF.

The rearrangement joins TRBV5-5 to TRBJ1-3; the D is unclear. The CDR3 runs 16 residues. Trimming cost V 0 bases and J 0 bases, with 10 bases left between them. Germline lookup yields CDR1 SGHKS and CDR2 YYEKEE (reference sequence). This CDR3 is CASSLDQPFSGNTIYF. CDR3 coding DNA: TGTGCCAGCAGCTTGGACCAGCCCTTCTCTGGAAACACCATATATTTT. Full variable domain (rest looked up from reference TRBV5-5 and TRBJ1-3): DAGVTQSPTHLIKTRGQQVTLRCSPISGHKSVSWYQQVLGQGPQFIFQYYEKEERGRGNFPDRFSARQFPNYSSELNVNALLLGDSALYLCASSLDQPFSGNTIYFGEGSWLTVV.